This paragraph reports one TCR beta chain. This clonotype occurred many times. Its binding antigen is unknown. Base qualities are not provided; no much larger clone lies one nucleotide away. The entry originates in a study of T-cell memory formation after mild COVID-19 (dated by TCRdb to the early 2020s). Regarding the research as a whole: TCR sequence clusters from the two donors were largely donor specific. In a couple of donors, T-cell clones that expanded and contracted after mild COVID-19 were followed by sequencing TCRalpha and TCRbeta repertoires longitudinally. The cohort was made up of two young adult volunteers, one female and one male, who were previously healthy. The full study reports these points: Some responding clones were detected in pre-infection memory, suggesting pre-existing cross-reactive memory T cells joined the SARS-CoV-2 response. Contracting CD4+ clones turned up mainly in the CM and EM memory subsets, whereas EMRA was where CD8+ clones were enriched. The study covered only a couple of mild cases, and larger cohorts including severe cases with pre-infection samples were considered necessary. From day 15 to 85, contracting clones showed balanced CD4/CD8 phenotypes, whereas a second wave of clones that expanded from day 15 to 37 leaned towards CD4+. SARS-CoV-2 specificity of the second-wave clones peaking on day 37 was not confirmed.

Trimming takes 3 bases from V and 4 bases from J, and the germline ends sit 10 bases apart. The CDR3, from cysteine to phenylalanine, totals 13 residues. Just the 39-base CDR3 DNA is kept, in frame starting at base 1. Sequencing took place on an Illumina NovaSeq 6000. TCRalpha and TCRbeta cDNA libraries were built by 5'RACE with constant-segment primers, adding sample barcodes and unique molecular identifiers. Trizol reagent was used to extract RNA from every sample. Amplification of the libraries took two PCR steps, and the second step added a second sample barcode plus Illumina TruSeq adapters. Sequencing of libraries was performed on an Illumina NovaSeq with 2 x 150 bp paired-end reads. For the original study's pipeline: Demultiplexing of reads and collapsing into UMI-guided consensus sequences were performed with migec v1.2.7. Using mixcr v2.1.11, UMI consensuses were aligned to TRA and TRB V and J templates and then assembled into clonotypes. A clonotype was counted as expanded or contracted only if both edgeR and NoisET called the change significant, with noise models trained on biological replicates. edgeR calls used a false discovery rate-adjusted p below 0.01 and a log2 fold-change threshold of 1. As an exploratory analysis of dynamics, max-normalized trajectories of the 1000 most abundant clonotypes were examined with PCA combined with hierarchical clustering. Separately sequenced CD4+ and CD8+ repertoires were used to assign the CD4 or CD8 phenotype of responding clones. In TCRdb, the public reads were trimmed at Q25 with fastp and aligned with MiXCR, with productive beta chains retained. One record per CDR3 amino acid sequence lists the most common genes and DNA. The V and J calls come from TCRdb's annotation, not from the publication. This sample holds about 110,000 distinct CDR3 sequences; 14% were observed only once. Around 43% of the sample rests with the top ten.

Ficoll-Paque density gradient centrifugation was the method used to isolate PBMCs. Sequencing was carried out using PBMCs or a T cell subset sorted from them (not recorded which). The clonotype originates from a man aged 18 to 35 who had mild COVID-19 (a few samples of this study predate the infection). The sample titles of this study are shuffled in the database, so cell type and time point are left out; the donor was told from shared clones. The V and J genes are TRBV12-3 or TRBV12-4 and TRBJ2-7, and perhaps TRBD2 as D gene, on 5 matching bases. In nucleotides, the sequence is TGTGCCAGCAGTTTCTCTCGGGATTACGAGCAGTACTTC. Protein translation: CASSFSRDYEQYF.